Only a few counts were recorded for the clone carrying this T cell receptor (beta chain). Its antigen remains unidentified. Other nucleotide sequences from this sample produce the same CDR3. The sample originates from a study of CD8+ T cells in alopecia areata. Whole-study results and caveats: With patients, TCR sharing proved less clear than in mice, a difference possibly related to HLA.

Germline CDR1 reads WNHNN; CDR2 reads SYGVQD (reference sequence). There are 12 residues in the CDR3. Trimming took 0 bases from V and 5 from J, leaving 4 bases between them. RNA was isolated and reverse transcribed to cDNA, the sequencing template. Here immunoSEQ multiplex PCR was the method, and the copy in TCRdb shows in-frame clones only, minus some. The top ten clones hold roughly a fifth of a sample with 150,000 to 190,000 clones, more than 45% of them seen once. The specimen comprised CD8+ T cells sorted from blood, sampled at week 0. This chain joins TRBV10-1 and TRBJ1-1; D is undetermined. The receptor was isolated from a human donor with alopecia areata. The CDR3 protein is CASSESGTEAFF. CDR3 coding DNA: TGCGCCAGCAGTGAGTCAGGAACTGAAGCTTTCTTT.